This entry features one TCR beta chain sequence. Its specificity is not known. The data are from a study of T cell repertoires in cytomegalovirus infection. Study overall: CMV infection and matching HLA type were both indicated by public TCR beta signatures. Findings and limits, study-wide: CMV-specific HLA-C-restricted TCR beta clonotypes dominated the ex vivo response. Pooled public TCR beta family frequency picked out CMV carriers with the relevant HLA.

V was trimmed by 5 bases and J by 2 bases, leaving 16 bases between them. The CDR3 runs 15 residues. In germline, CDR1 is SEHNR, CDR2 FQNEAQ (reference sequence). A single record per CDR3 protein comes from TCRdb applying MiXCR to the reads. The sample holds over 150,000 distinct CDR3 sequences, roughly 15% seen once. The TCR originated in a human donor in good health (CMV status not recorded). Some clones in this sample may be carry-over from other donors' samples. Sequenced sample: CD8+ T cells from PBMCs. The chain has TRBV7-9 and TRBJ2-7, with D uncertain. The CDR3 DNA is TGTGCCAGCAGCCCCTCTTCTCCGGCGGCCTACGAGCAGTACTTC. It yields the protein CASSPSSPAAYEQYF. Full variable domain (remainder filled in from reference TRBV7-9 and TRBJ2-7): DTGVSQNPRHKITKRGQNVTFRCDPISEHNRLYWYRQTLGQGPEFLTYFQNEAQLEKSRLLSDRFSAERPKGSFSTLEIQRTEQGDSAMYLCASSPSSPAAYEQYFGPGTRLTVT.